A single sample is the source of the 7 T cell receptor beta chains below, sequenced in a study of blood T cell repertoires in COVID-19. Produced via immunoSEQ multiplex PCR; TCRdb's table is partial and in-frame only. The data hold fewer than 30,000 clones, with approximately 90% observed a single time. The source material was peripheral blood. The receptors were sampled from a man in his sixties with acute or convalescent COVID-19.

The J gene is TRBJ1-2, the V gene TRBV18; D remains unclear. Germline CDR1 and CDR2: KGHSH and LQKENI. The CDR3 is 11 residues long. The V and J ends lost 3 bases and 5 bases respectively, with 4 bases between them. The DNA for the CDR3 is TGTGCCAGCTCACCGCAGTATGGCTACACCTTC. It translates to CASSPQYGYTF.

The chain links TRBV7-2 to TRBJ1-1; D is unresolved. Looked up from germline, CDR1 is SGHTA and CDR2 is FQGNSA. V was shortened by 1 base and J by 11 bases, with 11 bases between the two germline ends. The CDR3 contains 12 residues. The DNA for the CDR3 is TGTGCCAGCAGCTTAGAGCGATTCTGGGCTTTCTTT. The encoded protein is CASSLERFWAFF.

The genes are TRBV11-2 and TRBJ2-3, with 7 nucleotides matching TRBD2. The CDR3 has 15 residues. Germline V gene lookup returns CDR1 SGHAT and CDR2 FQNNGV. Trimming removed 0 bases from V and 4 bases from J; junction bases left unmatched: 4. CDR3 amino acids: CASSLDGGGPDTQYF. CDR3 DNA: TGTGCCAGCAGCTTAGACGGGGGAGGGCCAGATACGCAGTATTTT.

The rearrangement links TRBV2 to TRBJ1-5; TRBD1 aligns across 10 bases. The CDR3 totals 16 residues. Germline V gives CDR1 SNHLY, CDR2 FYNNEI. Trimming took 6 bases from V and 0 from J; bases not matched to a gene: 5. Here the CDR3 DNA reads TGTGCCAGCAGAGGAGGGACAGGGGTTAGCAATCAGCCCCAGCATTTT. Amino acids: CASRGGTGVSNQPQHF.

This clone was counted a single time. The V gene is TRBV5-4, the J gene TRBJ2-3; D is undetermined. The CDR3 covers 15 residues. Between the trimmed V and J ends, which lost 2 bases and 0 bases, there was a span of 10 bases. From germline, CDR1 is SGHNT and CDR2 YYREEE (reference sequence). CDR3 sequence reads: CASSFPKTSTDTQYF. CDR3 bases: TGTGCCAGCAGCTTCCCTAAAACTAGCACAGATACGCAGTATTTT.

The genes are TRBV7-3 and TRBJ2-2, with D perhaps matching TRBD1 (5 bases). Trimming pared 1 base from V and 7 bases from J, leaving 19 bases between. The CDR3 extends over 17 amino acids. Germline CDR1 and CDR2: SGHTA and FQGTGA. This CDR3 reads CASSLNLGRALGGELFF. In DNA, the CDR3 is TGTGCCAGCAGCTTAAATTTGGGCAGGGCCCTCGGCGGGGAGCTGTTTTTT.

V usage is TRBV28 and J usage is TRBJ2-7; 12 nucleotides align to TRBD2. Germline V gene sequence: CDR1 MDHEN, CDR2 SYDVKM. The J segment lost 3 bases and the V segment lost 5 bases, leaving 5 bases of the junction unmatched. This CDR3 region has 15 residues. CDR3: CASSLGLAGYYEQYF. CDR3 DNA: TGTGCCAGCAGTCTCGGACTAGCGGGGTACTACGAGCAGTACTTC.